The present T cell receptor beta chain was sequenced within a study of shared clonotypes between healthy human individuals. As for the study in general: Participating donors consisted of two women and a few men aged 18 to 49.

CDR1 GTSNPN and CDR2 SVGIG come from the germline V gene (reference sequence). The CDR3 has 14 amino acids. V was trimmed by 4 bases and J by 1 base, leaving 10 bases between them. Study-wide results and caveats: Sampling covered nothing but blood. Tissue TCR repertoires likely differ from those found in blood.

The genomic DNA of each subset was split evenly across several immunoSEQ plates. The repertoire was sequenced with immunoSEQ multiplex PCR; TCRdb's copy has only in-frame clones and lacks some. Among some 680,000 clones, around three quarters were seen once, and the ten largest hold around 1.8%. For this clone: The antigen is undetermined.

The clonotype comes from a woman aged 25 to 39 in good health. Sequenced input: memory CD4+ T cells sorted from blood. Indicated subset: CD45RA-negative fraction. The chain joins TRBV30 to TRBJ2-2; D might be TRBD1 or TRBD2, each matching 5 bases. CDR3 protein: CAWNRDLNTGELFF. As DNA, the CDR3 is TGTGCCTGGAACCGGGACCTGAACACCGGGGAGCTGTTTTTT.